This passage covers 15 T cell receptor beta chains from one sample sequenced in a study of T cell responses to AZD1222 COVID-19 vaccine. TCRdb's table, derived via immunoSEQ multiplex PCR, lists solely in-frame clones and lacks some. The sample yields around 95,000 clones, about 86% seen once. Sequenced material: peripheral blood, taken on day 0 of AZD1222 vaccination. These receptors were obtained from an adult in good health.

The chain recombines TRBV7-9 with TRBJ2-3; D not resolved. CDR3 size: 12 residues. CDR1 and CDR2 from the germline V gene are SEHNR and FQNEAQ (reference sequence). The V end lost 6 bases, the J end lost 6 bases, and 10 bases lay between the germline ends. DNA for the CDR3: TGTGCCAGCAGACGAATCAGTGATACGCAGTATTTT. This codes for CASRRISDTQYF.

This chain joins TRBV10-3 and TRBJ2-3, with D perhaps matching TRBD1 (5 bases). The germline gives CDR1 ENHRY, CDR2 SYGVKD. The ends were cut back, 0 bases at V and 3 bases at J, with 13 bases in the middle. The CDR3 has 16 residues. CDR3 bases: TGTGCCATCAGTGAGTCGTCTCAGGCAGGGACAGATACGCAGTATTTT. Translated, it gives CAISESSQAGTDTQYF.

The chain is built from TRBV5-1 and TRBJ2-5; D gene ambiguous. Germline CDR1 is SGHRS and CDR2 is YFSETQ. The CDR3 length is 14 residues. Deletions cut 0 bases from V and 4 bases from J, with 10 bases between. The CDR3 is CASSLVGVVETQYF. The CDR3 DNA is TGCGCCAGCAGCTTGGTTGGGGTTGTAGAGACCCAGTACTTC.

The CDR3 loop is CASSWGQGYYEQYF. The CDR3 coding sequence is TGTGCCAGCAGTTGGGGACAGGGGTACTACGAGCAGTACTTC. This rearrangement joins TRBV6-2 or TRBV6-3 to TRBJ2-7; 10 bases fit TRBD1. The V gene end was trimmed by 4 bases and the J gene end by 3 bases; junction bases not matched to a gene: 3. The germline V gene encodes CDR1 MNHEY and CDR2 SVGEGT. The CDR3 length is 14 residues.

The genes are TRBV6-5 and TRBJ2-7; 7 bases agree with TRBD1. The V gene end was trimmed by 1 base and the J gene end by 1 base; junction bases not matched to a gene: 4. This CDR3 region has 15 residues. Germline V CDR1 and CDR2: MNHEY, SVGAGI. The CDR3 DNA reads as TGTGCCAGCAGTTACTACGGACAGGATTCCTACGAGCAGTACTTC. Encoded protein: CASSYYGQDSYEQYF.

The V and J genes are TRBV4-3 and TRBJ1-2; no reliable D call. The CDR3 length is 13 residues. Germline V gives CDR1 LGHNA, CDR2 YSLEER. Between the trimmed V and J ends, which lost 1 base and 10 bases, there was a span of 13 bases. DNA of the CDR3: TGCGCCAGCAGCCAAGTAAGCAGTTCCCTCTACACCTTC. Its translation: CASSQVSSSLYTF.

This chain connects TRBV7-8 to TRBJ2-5; 10 bases line up with TRBD2. CDR3 length: 16 residues. V lost 2 bases and J lost 1; bases outside the gene matches: 4. Germline V lookup: CDR1 SGHVS, CDR2 FQNEAQ. The CDR3 nucleotides read TGTGCCAGCAGCTTACTGGCTAGCGGGGGCCAAGAGACCCAGTACTTC. It yields the protein CASSLLASGGQETQYF.

This clone was detected a few times. This chain links TRBV11-2 with TRBJ1-6; D is unclear. CDR1 and CDR2 from the germline V gene are SGHAT and FQNNGV. V lost 4 bases to trimming and J lost 4 bases, with 11 bases between them. This CDR3 has 15 residues. The CDR3: CASSSVTGYNSPLHF. Written as DNA, the CDR3 is TGTGCCAGCAGCTCGGTAACGGGTTATAATTCACCCCTCCACTTT.

The CDR3 spells CAISEGTLVTGELFF. Here the CDR3 DNA reads TGTGCCATCAGTGAAGGGACTCTTGTCACCGGGGAGCTGTTTTTT. The genes are TRBV10-3 and TRBJ2-2; TRBD2 is a possible D gene (6 bases). V lost 3 bases, J lost 4 bases, and 12 bases lay in between. Germline CDR1 ENHRY, CDR2 SYGVKD. CDR3 size: 15 residues.

The chain is built from TRBV6-5 and TRBJ1-2; no clear D. The CDR3 loop spans 14 amino acids. V lost 2 bases, J lost 8 bases, and 15 bases lay in between. Germline lookup yields CDR1 MNHEY and CDR2 SVGAGI. CDR3 region: CASSYDPSVEGYTF. The CDR3 nucleotides are TGTGCCAGCAGTTACGACCCCTCTGTGGAGGGCTACACCTTC.

The chain employs TRBV4-1 and TRBJ1-5; D not certain. This CDR3 has 16 amino acids. V lost 1 base and J 0 bases, leaving 10 bases between the germline ends. Germline V gene data show CDR1 as MGHRA and CDR2 as YSYEKL. The DNA for the CDR3 is TGCGCCAGCAGCCAAGGCCGAGCTTATAGCAATCAGCCCCAGCATTTT. As protein: CASSQGRAYSNQPQHF.

V is TRBV7-9 and J is TRBJ2-7; 9 bases map to TRBD2. Germline V CDR1 and CDR2: SEHNR, FQNEAQ (reference sequence). The trim removed 1 base at V and 3 bases at J, leaving 4 bases unmatched. The CDR3 runs to 15 residues. The CDR3 bases are TGTGCCAGCAGCTTAGTTAGCGGGGGCCGCTACGAGCAGTACTTC. Its protein is CASSLVSGGRYEQYF.

The chain links TRBV12-3 or TRBV12-4 to TRBJ1-4; D might be TRBD1 (5 bases). V was pared by 3 bases and J by 7 bases, with 9 bases between. The CDR3 sequence is 13 residues long. The CDR3 is CASSFGGSEKLFF. The CDR3 nucleotides are TGTGCCAGCAGTTTCGGGGGGAGTGAAAAACTGTTTTTT.

Regarding this clone: Other DNA sequences within the sample encode an identical CDR3. The chain carries TRBV3-1 (or the pseudogene TRBV3-2) and TRBJ2-7, with 8 bases fitting TRBD2. This CDR3 has 15 amino acids. V lost 0 bases and J lost 3; bases outside the gene matches: 4. Looked up from germline, CDR1 is LGHDT and CDR2 is YNNKEL (reference sequence). CDR3 in DNA: TGTGCCAGCAGCCAAGAAGGTAGCGGGAACTACGAGCAGTACTTC. It yields the protein CASSQEGSGNYEQYF.

V gene TRBV11-2 combines with J gene TRBJ2-3, with TRBD2 identical over 11 bases. Germline lookup yields CDR1 SGHAT and CDR2 FQNNGV. V shed 3 bases and J 6 bases; nucleotides not matched to a gene: 5. The CDR3 sequence is 15 residues long. The CDR3 DNA reads TGTGCCAGCAGCTTTCTAGCGGGGGGCCCCGATACGCAGTATTTT. It specifies CASSFLAGGPDTQYF.